This paragraph reports one T cell receptor beta chain. What it binds is unknown. 13 Jbeta primers and 60 Vbeta primers were used for the PCR. Clones were read by immunoSEQ multiplex PCR, and TCRdb kept only the in-frame ones, dropping some. In the table there are approximately 130,000 clones, around 87% of which are singletons. The data are from a study of cytomegalovirus exposure and HLA in healthy donors. Regarding the study as a whole: Rates of TCR association differed by HLA locus in a later analysis, with DRB1 highest and HLA-C lowest. Under in vitro conditions, three CMV-associated chains were confirmed as specific for CMV antigens. Earlier analysis yielded a pattern in which most TCR beta V segments were productive about 90% or about 30% of the time.

The V end lost 3 bases, the J end lost 0 bases, and 18 bases lay between the germline ends. Germline V gene data show CDR1 as MNHEY and CDR2 as SMNVEV (reference sequence). CDR3 size: 18 residues. The sequence came from a young woman in good health and CMV-seronegative. The sample was PBMCs. The V call is TRBV27, the J call TRBJ2-1; a possible D gene is TRBD2 (6 bases). As DNA, the CDR3 is TGTGCCAGCAGTTTGTCTCTCGGTGCGGGGAGCTCCTACAATGAGCAGTTCTTC. It yields the protein CASSLSLGAGSSYNEQFF.